Below are 7 T cell receptor beta chains sequenced from a single sample in a study of cytomegalovirus exposure and HLA in healthy donors. The study ran its PCR with 60 Vbeta and 13 Jbeta primers. Profiling relied on immunoSEQ multiplex PCR, and the TCRdb table lists in-frame clones only, not all of them. Altogether approximately 130,000 clones are present, about 83% being singletons, with the ten largest covering around 3.7%. Material for sequencing was PBMCs. The receptors stem from a man aged 30 to 39 in good health and CMV-seronegative.

The chain combines TRBV20-1 with TRBJ1-1; 7 nucleotides match TRBD1. The germline gives CDR1 DFQATT, CDR2 SNEGSKA (reference sequence). V lost 6 bases and J lost 4; bases outside the gene matches: 2. The CDR3 sequence is 11 residues long. This CDR3 reads CSAGTATEAFF. The CDR3 bases are TGCAGTGCAGGGACAGCCACTGAAGCTTTCTTT.

This rearrangement joins TRBV30 to TRBJ1-5; no firm D call. Trimming left V 2 bases short and J 9 bases short, with 17 bases between. Germline lookup yields CDR1 GTSNPN and CDR2 SVGIG (reference sequence). CDR3 length equals 14 residues. The CDR3 DNA reads TGTGCCTGGAGTCCATCAACGGGTTCCGGGCCCCAGCATTTT. Its protein product is CAWSPSTGSGPQHF. Drawing the rest from reference TRBV30 and TRBJ1-5, the complete variable domain is SQTIHQWPATLVQPVGSPLSLECTVEGTSNPNLYWYRQAAGRGLQLLFYSVGIGQISSEVPQNLSASRPQDRQFILSSKKLLLSDSGFYLCAWSPSTGSGPQHFGDGTRLSIL.

This rearrangement joins TRBV5-4 to TRBJ1-3; perhaps TRBD1 as D (6 bases). V gave up 5 bases and J gave up 0 bases, with 9 bases separating them. Per germline, CDR1 SGHNT and CDR2 YYREEE (reference sequence). The CDR3 length is 14 residues. CDR3 amino acids: CASSDRISGNTIYF. The DNA for the CDR3 is TGTGCCAGCAGTGACAGGATCTCTGGAAACACCATATATTTT.

The chain couples TRBV27 to TRBJ1-4; 7 bases align to TRBD1. The CDR3 extends over 14 amino acids. In germline, CDR1 is MNHEY, CDR2 SMNVEV (reference sequence). The V gene end was trimmed by 6 bases and the J gene end by 5 bases; junction bases not matched to a gene: 6. The CDR3 region is CASSWATGNEKLFF. The CDR3 DNA is TGTGCCAGCAGCTGGGCGACAGGGAATGAAAAACTGTTTTTT.

The chain carries TRBV7-9 and TRBJ2-5, with 12 bases matching TRBD2. In germline, CDR1 is SEHNR, CDR2 FQNEAQ (reference sequence). This CDR3 spans 18 amino acids. J gave up 7 bases and V 2 bases, and 14 bases lay outside the gene matches. The CDR3 coding sequence is TGTGCCAGCAGCTTAATAGGACAGGGAGCGACTAGCGGGGGGACCCAGTACTTC. As protein: CASSLIGQGATSGGTQYF. Drawing the rest from reference TRBV7-9 and TRBJ2-5, the complete variable domain is DTGVSQNPRHKITKRGQNVTFRCDPISEHNRLYWYRQTLGQGPEFLTYFQNEAQLEKSRLLSDRFSAERPKGSFSTLEIQRTEQGDSAMYLCASSLIGQGATSGGTQYFGPGTRLLVL.

This clone has only a few counts. The rearrangement links TRBV28 to TRBJ1-5; D uncertain. V gave up 3 bases and J gave up 1 base, with 13 bases separating them. The CDR3 loop spans 16 amino acids. CDR1 and CDR2 (germline): MDHEN, SYDVKM. In nucleotides, the CDR3 is TGTGCCAGCAGTTTGATTGGAGGTGGGAGCAATCAGCCCCAGCATTTT. Its translation is CASSLIGGGSNQPQHF.

The chain joins TRBV13 to TRBJ1-4, with TRBD1 matching over 10 bases. The V gene end was trimmed by 5 bases and the J gene end by 7 bases; junction bases not matched to a gene: 7. Germline CDR1 reads PRHDT; CDR2 reads FYEKMQ (reference sequence). The CDR3 consists of 15 residues. The CDR3 sequence: CASSASGTGVEKLFF. The CDR3 DNA reads as TGTGCCAGCAGCGCCTCCGGGACAGGGGTTGAAAAACTGTTTTTT. The full variable domain, completed using reference TRBV13 and TRBJ1-4, is AAGVIQSPRHLIKEKRETATLKCYPIPRHDTVYWYQQGPGQDPQFLISFYEKMQSDKGSIPDRFSAQQFSDYHSELNMSSLELGDSALYFCASSASGTGVEKLFFGSGTQLSVL.